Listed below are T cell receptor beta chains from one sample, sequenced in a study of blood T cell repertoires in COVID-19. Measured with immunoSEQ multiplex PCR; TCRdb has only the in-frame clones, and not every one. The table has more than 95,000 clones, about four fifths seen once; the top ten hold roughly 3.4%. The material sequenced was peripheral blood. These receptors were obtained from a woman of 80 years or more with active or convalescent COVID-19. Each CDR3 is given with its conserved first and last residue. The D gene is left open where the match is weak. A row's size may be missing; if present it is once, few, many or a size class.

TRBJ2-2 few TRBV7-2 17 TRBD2 CASSLPPSGSYTGELFF TGTGCCAGCAGCTTACCGCCTAGCGGGAGTTACACCGGGGAGCTGTTTTTT
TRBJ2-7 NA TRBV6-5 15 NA CASSYPSGATYEQYF TGTGCCAGCAGTTACCCGTCCGGAGCGACCTACGAGCAGTACTTC
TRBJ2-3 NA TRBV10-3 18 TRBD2 CAIGSVRGESSSTDTQYF TGTGCCATCGGGTCCGTGCGGGGGGAATCTTCTAGCACAGATACGCAGTATTTT
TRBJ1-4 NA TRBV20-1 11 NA CSARGGEKLFF TGCAGTGCTAGGGGAGGTGAAAAACTGTTTTTT
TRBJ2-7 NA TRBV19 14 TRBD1 CASSQGQENYEQYF TGTGCCAGTAGTCAGGGACAGGAAAACTACGAGCAGTACTTC
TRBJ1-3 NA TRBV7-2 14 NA CASSYQGGGNTIYF TGTGCCAGCAGCTACCAGGGTGGTGGAAACACCATATATTTT
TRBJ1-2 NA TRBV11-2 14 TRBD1 CASSLDRAHYGYTF TGTGCCAGCAGCCTCGACAGGGCCCACTATGGCTACACCTTC
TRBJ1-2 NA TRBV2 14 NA CASSEFEGHYGYTF TGTGCCAGCAGTGAATTCGAGGGCCACTATGGCTACACCTTC
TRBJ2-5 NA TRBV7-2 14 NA CASSLQFGGETQYF TGTGCCAGCAGCTTACAGTTCGGGGGAGAGACCCAGTACTTC
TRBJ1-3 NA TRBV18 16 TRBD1 CASSATGKSSGNTIYF TGTGCCAGCTCAGCGACAGGGAAAAGCTCTGGAAACACCATATATTTT
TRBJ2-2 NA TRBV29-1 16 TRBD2 CSAYRTSGESTGELFF TGCAGCGCCTACCGGACTAGCGGGGAAAGCACCGGGGAGCTGTTTTTT
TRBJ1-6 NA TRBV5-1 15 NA CASSLEQTFNSPLHF TGCGCCAGCAGCTTGGAACAGACCTTTAATTCACCCCTCCACTTT
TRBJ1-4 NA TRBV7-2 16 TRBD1 CASSLGETGANEKLFF TGTGCCAGCAGCTTAGGGGAGACAGGGGCTAATGAAAAACTGTTTTTT
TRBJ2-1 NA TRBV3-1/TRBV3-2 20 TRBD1 CASSQGLTRRDRASYNEQFF TGTGCCAGCAGCCAAGGACTCACGCGTAGGGACAGAGCCTCCTACAATGAGCAGTTCTTC
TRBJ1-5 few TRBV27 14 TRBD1 CASSTTGSGQPQHF TGTGCCAGCAGTACGACAGGGTCCGGTCAGCCCCAGCATTTT
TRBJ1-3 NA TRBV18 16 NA CASSPKEQGGGNTIYF TGTGCCAGCTCACCGAAGGAGCAAGGGGGTGGAAACACCATATATTTT
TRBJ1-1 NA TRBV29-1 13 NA CSAPTQRNTEAFF TGCAGCGCCCCAACGCAGCGAAACACTGAAGCTTTCTTT
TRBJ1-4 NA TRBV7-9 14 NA CASRMWGANEKLFF TGTGCCAGCAGGATGTGGGGGGCTAATGAAAAACTGTTTTTT
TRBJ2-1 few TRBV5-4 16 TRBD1 CASSPPGTGGLNEQFF TGTGCCAGCAGCCCCCCCGGGACAGGGGGCCTCAATGAGCAGTTCTTC
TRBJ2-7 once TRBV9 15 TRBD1 CASSPKGTGVSEQYF TGTGCCAGCAGCCCAAAAGGGACAGGGGTCTCCGAGCAGTACTTC
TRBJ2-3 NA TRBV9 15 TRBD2 CASSVSGGGADTQYF TGTGCCAGCAGCGTTAGCGGGGGAGGTGCGGATACGCAGTATTTT
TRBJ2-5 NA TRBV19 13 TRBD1 CASRTTGQETQYF TGTGCCAGTAGGACGACAGGGCAAGAGACCCAGTACTTC
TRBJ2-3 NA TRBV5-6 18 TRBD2 CASSLGGLSGVSTDTQYF TGTGCCAGCAGCTTGGGTGGTTTGAGCGGGGTAAGCACAGATACGCAGTATTTT
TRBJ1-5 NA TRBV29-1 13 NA CSVGGLGNQPQHF TGCAGCGTTGGAGGGCTTGGCAATCAGCCCCAGCATTTT
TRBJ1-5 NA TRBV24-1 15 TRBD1 CATSDSRGQNQPQHF TGTGCCACCAGTGATTCCAGGGGGCAGAATCAGCCCCAGCATTTT
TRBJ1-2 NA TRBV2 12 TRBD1 CASSDRGRGYTF TGTGCCAGCAGTGACAGGGGGCGAGGCTACACCTTC
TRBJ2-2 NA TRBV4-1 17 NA CASSQDRGGPNTGELFF TGCGCCAGCAGCCAAGATCGAGGGGGACCGAACACCGGGGAGCTGTTTTTT
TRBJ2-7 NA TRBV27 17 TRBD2 CASRIRTSGAYSYEQYF TGTGCCAGCAGAATAAGAACTAGCGGGGCTTACTCCTACGAGCAGTACTTC
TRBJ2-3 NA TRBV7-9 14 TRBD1 CASSLGGGQGPARF TGTGCCAGCAGCTTAGGAGGGGGACAGGGGCCGGCGCGTTTT
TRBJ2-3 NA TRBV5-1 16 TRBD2 CASSTGLAGALDTQYF TGCGCCAGCAGCACGGGACTAGCGGGAGCACTAGATACGCAGTATTTT
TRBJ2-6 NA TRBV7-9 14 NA CASSQRSGANVLTF TGTGCCAGCAGCCAACGGTCTGGGGCCAACGTCCTGACTTTC
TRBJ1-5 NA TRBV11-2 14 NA CASSGRAGDQPQHF TGTGCCAGCAGCGGACGTGCAGGGGACCAGCCCCAGCATTTT
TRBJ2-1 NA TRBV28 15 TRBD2 CASSFSGGAYNEQFF TGTGCCAGCAGTTTTAGCGGGGGGGCCTACAATGAGCAGTTCTTC
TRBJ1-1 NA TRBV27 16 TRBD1 CASSIYPGQGARAAFF TGTGCCAGCAGTATATACCCGGGACAGGGGGCGCGTGCAGCTTTCTTT
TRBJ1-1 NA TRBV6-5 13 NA CASRYTRNTEAFF TGTGCCAGCAGGTATACAAGGAACACTGAAGCTTTCTTT
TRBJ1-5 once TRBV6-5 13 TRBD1 CASTTGGNQPQHF TGTGCCAGCACCACAGGGGGAAATCAGCCCCAGCATTTT
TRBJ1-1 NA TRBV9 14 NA CASSLGGGSTEAFF TGTGCCAGCAGCTTAGGGGGAGGCAGCACTGAAGCTTTCTTT
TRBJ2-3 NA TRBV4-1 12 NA CASSQDGATQYF TGCGCCAGCAGCCAAGATGGAGCTACGCAGTATTTT
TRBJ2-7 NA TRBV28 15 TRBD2 CASAEPRLAGNEQYF TGTGCCAGCGCTGAGCCCCGGCTAGCGGGAAACGAGCAGTACTTC
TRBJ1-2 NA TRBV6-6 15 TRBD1 CASSYSPQGASGYTF TGTGCCAGCAGTTACTCTCCACAGGGGGCGAGTGGCTACACCTTC
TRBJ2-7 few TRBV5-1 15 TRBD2 CASRAGLAGGSEQYF TGCGCCAGCAGGGCGGGACTAGCGGGGGGATCCGAGCAGTACTTC
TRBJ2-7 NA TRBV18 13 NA CASSFSGPGEQYF TGTGCCAGCTCCTTCTCCGGGCCGGGGGAGCAGTACTTC
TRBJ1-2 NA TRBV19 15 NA CASTSVAGPNYGYTF TGTGCCAGTACCTCGGTCGCGGGACCTAACTATGGCTACACCTTC
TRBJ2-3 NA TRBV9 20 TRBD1 CASSVDPSAGTGAPTDTQYF TGTGCCAGCAGCGTAGACCCCTCTGCCGGGACAGGGGCACCCACAGATACGCAGTATTTT
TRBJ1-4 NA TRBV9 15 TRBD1 CASSVGTGDGEKLFF TGTGCCAGCAGCGTAGGGACAGGGGATGGTGAAAAACTGTTTTTT
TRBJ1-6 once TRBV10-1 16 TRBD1 CASRTPGGTPNSPLHF TGCGCCAGCAGAACCCCAGGGGGCACGCCGAATTCACCCCTCCACTTT
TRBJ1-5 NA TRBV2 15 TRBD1 CASREGQGEFQPQHF TGTGCCAGCAGGGAGGGACAGGGGGAGTTTCAGCCCCAGCATTTT
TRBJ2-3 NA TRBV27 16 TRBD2 CASRSVTGGSTDTQYF TGTGCCAGCAGAAGTGTTACGGGAGGCAGCACAGATACGCAGTATTTT
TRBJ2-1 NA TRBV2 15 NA CASSATGVLGDEQFF TGTGCCAGCAGCGCGACAGGCGTCTTGGGGGATGAGCAGTTCTTC
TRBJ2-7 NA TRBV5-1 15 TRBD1 CASSFLGDRGGEQYF TGCGCCAGCAGCTTCCTTGGGGACAGGGGAGGCGAGCAGTACTTC
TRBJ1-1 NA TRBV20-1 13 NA CSASFPGWTEAFF TGCAGTGCTAGTTTCCCGGGGTGGACTGAAGCTTTCTTT
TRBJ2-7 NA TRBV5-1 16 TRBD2 CASSLGGLAGNYEQYF TGCGCCAGCAGCTTGGGGGGACTAGCGGGAAACTACGAGCAGTACTTC
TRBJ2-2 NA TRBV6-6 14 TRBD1 CASSLGQGAGELFF TGTGCCAGCAGTCTAGGACAGGGGGCCGGGGAGCTGTTTTTT
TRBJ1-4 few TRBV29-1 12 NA CSVRRAGEKLFF TGCAGCGTTCGGAGGGCGGGTGAAAAACTGTTTTTT
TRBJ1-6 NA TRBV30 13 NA CAWSSGWNSPLHF TGTGCCTGGAGTTCAGGGTGGAATTCACCCCTCCACTTT
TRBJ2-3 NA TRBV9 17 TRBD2 CASSVRVTSGRIDTQYF TGTGCCAGCAGCGTACGGGTCACTAGCGGGAGGATAGATACGCAGTATTTT
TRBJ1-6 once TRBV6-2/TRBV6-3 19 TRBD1 CASSPITSGTGGGGSPLHF TGTGCCAGCAGCCCTATCACCTCCGGGACAGGGGGTGGTGGGTCACCCCTCCACTTT